This TCR beta chain was found in a study of blood T cells in healthy people across ages (dated by TCRdb to the mid-2010s). Context from the whole study: In model experiments, template switching captured roughly one uniquely barcoded TCR beta cDNA molecule for every two T cells. Using deep sequencing normalized with unique cDNA molecular identifiers, the study measured how TCR beta repertoire diversity changes with age. Two additional independent replicas of 1 million unique cDNA reads from the same blood draw were analyzed for two donors (one aged 18 to 29 and one aged 80 or older). The donors were divided into four age groups: young (average around 16 years), middle-aged (approximately 39), aged (about 61) and long-lived (nearly 85). Donors of different ages were randomly distributed across sequencing lanes to avoid experimental bias. What the work shows at the level of the full study, not this receptor alone: Total diversity estimates from one million sequenced T cells were considered lower bounds and underestimates. Because profiling used bulk unsorted PBMCs, naive and antigen-experienced compartments could not be compared conclusively. As age increased, observed TCR beta diversity per million T cells dropped in a roughly linear way, and a significant reduction was already evident by age around 41. The percentage of naive T cells measured by flow cytometry correlated strongly with observed TCR beta diversity. Compared with the aged group, the long-lived group had more naive CD4+ T cells, fewer expanded clones and increased TCR diversity, a pattern suggesting age selection. Because donor CMV infection status was unknown, age-related changes in expanded clonotypes were potentially confounded.

The donors were about 40 Caucasian individuals from Russia, aged 6 to 90 years, who were systemically healthy. Each donor gave ten milliliters of peripheral blood, collected into EDTA-treated Vacutainer tubes. Ficoll-Paque density-gradient centrifugation was used to isolate PBMCs, with at least 6.5 million obtained per sample. Trizol reagent was used to extract total RNA from PBMCs, with at least 5.5 micrograms per sample. Naive CD45RAhigh/CD27high T cell percentages were measured by flow cytometry on a PBMC aliquot from every donor. CDR1 and CDR2, looked up from the germline V gene, are SGHVS and FNYEAQ. The trim is 5 bases for V and 4 bases for J, with a gap of 17 bases between the germline ends. The CDR3 contains 15 residues, cysteine and phenylalanine counted. Of all the DNA, just the CDR3 is kept, 45 bases in frame from base 1. This clonotype has just a few counts. Its specific antigen is unknown. Within one base of it there is no much larger clone, and no base qualities were kept.

The library was prepared using 5' RACE. Sequencing used an Illumina HiSeq 2500. A second PCR of about 6 to 12 cycles was run with a J-beta primer mix and a sample-barcoded 5' primer. Each TCR beta cDNA molecule received a unique molecular identifier from a template-switch 5' adaptor carrying 12 random nucleotides. Each sample yielded at least 2.5 million CDR3-containing paired-end reads. All of the RNA was converted into first-strand cDNA using the Mint cDNA synthesis kit, with a TRBC-specific oligonucleotide serving as the primer. After uracil-DNA glycosylase treatment, a first 18-cycle PCR used universal primers M1SS and BC2_uni_R on all cDNA. For the original study's pipeline: For normalization, 1 million high-quality reads, each with a distinct molecular identifier, were randomly selected from each sample. Reads sharing molecular identifiers were discarded rather than binned into consensus sequences. MiTCR, set to a Q25 quality threshold and the strictest error-elimination algorithm, was used for CDR3 identification, clonotype clustering and error correction. A nonparametric unseen species model with Euler transformation was used to estimate a lower bound on total TCR beta diversity. TCRdb took the public reads, trimmed them with fastp at Q25, ran MiXCR for clone calling and kept in-frame beta chains. When rows share a CDR3 protein, they turn into one entry using the most common DNA and genes. These V and J calls originate from TCRdb's pipeline instead of the authors' own analysis. The sample yields 700,000 to 1,000,000 distinct CDR3 sequences; about 42% were counted once. The ten largest account for roughly 19% of the sample.

Sequencing was done on a sample of blood. This TCR derives from a man in his 60s in good health. This chain is built from TRBV7-6 and TRBJ2-5; the D match is possibly TRBD1 or TRBD2, with 6 bases aligned in each. The CDR3 reads as follows: CASSPNWGAGETQYF. The DNA is as follows: TGTGCCAGCAGCCCCAATTGGGGGGCCGGAGAGACCCAGTACTTC.